Listed below are T cell receptor beta chains from one sample, sequenced in a study of cytomegalovirus exposure and HLA in healthy donors. Produced via immunoSEQ multiplex PCR; TCRdb's table is partial and in-frame only. Here the sample spans tens of thousands of clones, about four fifths being singletons. Sequencing input: PBMCs. These receptors originate from a woman aged 18-30 years in good health and CMV-seronegative. Both conserved end residues are part of each CDR3. D genes are given only for firm matches. Only some rows state a clone size, as once, few, many or a class for expanded clones.

V	D	size	J	DNA	CDR3
TRBV18	NA	NA	TRBJ2-6	TGTGCCAGCTCCTCAGGGGCTGGGGCCAACGGCCTGACTTTC	CASSSGAGANGLTF
TRBV27	NA	NA	TRBJ1-2	TGTGCCAGCAGTCCAGACAGCTATGGCTACACCTTC	CASSPDSYGYTF
TRBV7-8	TRBD1	NA	TRBJ1-1	TGTGCCAGCAGCGCCGCAGGGGGCACTGAAGCTTTCTTT	CASSAAGGTEAFF
TRBV13	TRBD2	NA	TRBJ2-7	TGTGCCAGCAGCACCCTCAAAAGCGGGAGACACGAGCAGTACTTC	CASSTLKSGRHEQYF
TRBV5-6	NA	medium-sized	TRBJ1-1	TGTGCCAGCAGCGTTGACAGGGAAGCTTTCTTT	CASSVDREAFF
TRBV18	NA	NA	TRBJ2-2	TGTGCCAGCTACGCAGGGGTCACCGGGGAGCTGTTTTTT	CASYAGVTGELFF
TRBV29-1	NA	NA	TRBJ2-1	TGCAGCGTTGACTCGCGCAGGTCGTCCTACAATGAGCAGTTCTTC	CSVDSRRSSYNEQFF
TRBV19	NA	NA	TRBJ1-5	TGTGCCAGTAGGTGGGAGGGCAATCAGCCCCAGCATTTT	CASRWEGNQPQHF
TRBV7-9	NA	NA	TRBJ1-5	TGTGCCAGCAGTATCGTCGGGGGAAATCAGCCCCAGCATTTT	CASSIVGGNQPQHF
TRBV7-8	TRBD1	NA	TRBJ1-2	TGTGCCAGCAGCTTCCGGACAGGGCGGAACTATGGCTACACCTTC	CASSFRTGRNYGYTF
TRBV9	TRBD1	NA	TRBJ1-4	TGTGCCAGCAGCGTAGGGCGGGACAGGGTCGGCCCGAATGAAAAACTGTTTTTT	CASSVGRDRVGPNEKLFF